These 18 T cell receptor beta chains were sequenced from one sample in a study of metastatic and nonmetastatic thyroid tumors. TCRdb re-clonotyped the PCR reads via MiXCR. The data contain roughly 20,000 clones, 36% of them singletons. Thyroid surgery took place with no prior treatment in any patient. Sequencing used tumor tissue. These receptors were taken from a female donor with papillary thyroid cancer or a benign thyroid nodule (not recorded which). Some clones in this sample may be carry-over from other donors' samples.

This rearrangement joins TRBV11-3 to TRBJ1-2; D remains unclear. The CDR3 extends over 13 amino acids. Deletions cut 2 bases from V and 0 bases from J, with 4 bases between. CDR1 is SGHNT and CDR2 is YENEEA in the germline V gene. The CDR3 reads CASSLKANYGYTF. Written as DNA, the CDR3 is TGTGCCAGCAGCTTAAAAGCTAACTATGGCTACACCTTC. The whole variable domain, remainder taken from reference TRBV11-3 and TRBJ1-2, is EAGVVQSPRYKIIEKKQPVAFWCNPISGHNTLYWYLQNLGQGPELLIRYENEEAVDDSQLPKDRFSAERLKGVDSTLKIQPAELGDSAVYLCASSLKANYGYTFGSGTRLTVV.

This chain joins TRBV6-6 and TRBJ1-2; D is undetermined. Germline CDR1 reads MNHNY; CDR2 reads SVGAGI (reference sequence). This CDR3 is built from 15 residues. Trimming removed 2 bases at V and 0 bases at J, with 10 bases between. The CDR3 loop is CASSYDAISNYGYTF. The CDR3 DNA sequence: TGTGCCAGCAGTTACGACGCTATCTCTAACTATGGCTACACCTTC.

Points on this clone: At one of its ends the junction is not consistent with the germline gene, which may arise from a read error. In DNA form, the CDR3 reads TGCGCCAGCAGTTGGACAGGGGGCACCGGGGAGCTCTTTTTT. Translating gives CASSWTGGTGELFF. This chain links TRBV5-1 with TRBJ2-2, with 11 bases that match TRBD1. The CDR3 runs to 14 residues. Germline assignment: CDR1 SGHRS and CDR2 YFSETQ.

The rearrangement links TRBV11-2 to TRBJ1-1, with TRBD1 matching over 7 bases. The trim removed 3 bases at V and 0 bases at J, leaving 4 bases unmatched. Looked up from germline, CDR1 is SGHAT and CDR2 is FQNNGV. This CDR3 has 15 amino acids. The CDR3 DNA sequence: TGTGCCAGCAGCTTGGGACAGTCAATGAACACTGAAGCTTTCTTT. It yields the protein CASSLGQSMNTEAFF.

The chain employs TRBV7-9 and TRBJ1-1; perhaps TRBD1 as D (6 bases). V was clipped by 1 base and J by 1 base, with 7 bases between them. Germline V gene sequence: CDR1 SEHNR, CDR2 FQNEAQ (reference sequence). The CDR3 contains 14 residues. The CDR3 is CASSLVQGNTEAFF. Written as DNA, the CDR3 is TGTGCCAGCAGCTTAGTACAGGGGAACACTGAAGCTTTCTTT.

V usage is TRBV9 and J usage is TRBJ2-3, with TRBD2 matching 7 bases. Germline V gives CDR1 SGDLS, CDR2 YYNGEE. The CDR3 has 14 residues. J gave up 5 bases and V 0 bases, and 3 bases lay outside the gene matches. CDR3: CASSVAGGGDTQYF. Written as DNA, the CDR3 is TGTGCCAGCAGCGTAGCGGGGGGTGGAGATACGCAGTATTTT.

The chain combines TRBV10-2 with TRBJ2-2, with D possibly TRBD1 on 6 matching bases. Germline loops: CDR1 WSHSY, CDR2 SAAADI. The CDR3 is 15 residues long. V lost 6 bases and J lost 2, with 13 bases in between. CDR3 sequence: CASRTGQINTGELFF. CDR3 coding DNA: TGCGCCAGCAGGACGGGACAAATTAACACCGGGGAGCTGTTTTTT.

This clone was observed a handful of times. The chain combines TRBV2 with TRBJ2-2; D may be TRBD1 (6 bases). This CDR3 comprises 15 residues. Trimming took 2 bases from V and 6 from J, leaving 13 bases between them. Germline V gene sequence: CDR1 SNHLY, CDR2 FYNNEI. CDR3 loop: CASSESRGGAGELFF. As DNA, the CDR3 is TGTGCCAGCAGTGAATCTCGAGGGGGAGCCGGGGAGCTGTTTTTT.

The sample holds one count of this clone. The gene calls are TRBV7-8 and TRBJ2-7; maybe TRBD2 (6 bases). This CDR3 region has 14 residues. The V end was cut by 5 bases, the J end by 1 base, with 12 bases between. Per the germline V gene, CDR1 is SGHVS and CDR2 is FQNEAQ. The CDR3 DNA is TGTGCCAGCAGCCAAGAGAGCGGGTCCTACGAGCAGTACTTC. Translation gives CASSQESGSYEQYF.

The J gene is TRBJ1-4, the V gene TRBV7-9; possibly TRBD1 for D (5 bases). V was cut by 2 bases and J by 6 bases, with 10 bases left in between. Per the germline V gene, CDR1 is SEHNR and CDR2 is FQNEAQ (reference sequence). The CDR3 covers 14 residues. Here the CDR3 DNA reads TGTGCCAGCAGCTTACGCAGGGAGGATGAAAAACTGTTTTTT. Protein sequence: CASSLRREDEKLFF. The full variable domain, in which reference TRBV7-9 and TRBJ1-4 provide the parts outside the CDR3, is DTGVSQNPRHKITKRGQNVTFRCDPISEHNRLYWYRQTLGQGPEFLTYFQNEAQLEKSRLLSDRFSAERPKGSFSTLEIQRTEQGDSAMYLCASSLRREDEKLFFGSGTQLSVL.

The chain couples TRBV11-3 to TRBJ2-2, with D tentatively TRBD1 (6 bases). Germline CDR1 and CDR2: SGHNT and YENEEA. Trimming cost V 1 base and J 6 bases, with 6 bases left between them. This CDR3 contains 13 residues. The DNA of the CDR3 is TGTGCCAGCAGCTTAGCAGGGGCCGGGGAGCTGTTTTTT. Its translation: CASSLAGAGELFF.

The CDR3 here is CASSPQAGGSYNEQFF. The DNA of the CDR3 is TGTGCCAGCAGCCCACAAGCGGGAGGGTCCTACAATGAGCAGTTCTTC. J is TRBJ2-1 and V is TRBV7-6, with TRBD2 matching 10 bases. Germline CDR1 reads SGHVS; CDR2 reads FNYEAQ. The CDR3 has 16 residues. After removal of 5 bases from V and 1 base from J, the junction contained 5 bases not matched to a gene. The full variable domain, with the rest looked up from reference TRBV7-6 and TRBJ2-1, is GAGVSQSPRYKVTKRGQDVALRCDPISGHVSLYWYRQALGQGPEFLTYFNYEAQQDKSGLPNDRFSAERPEGSISTLTIQRTEQRDSAMYRCASSPQAGGSYNEQFFGPGTRLTVL.

This clone has a handful of counts. The gene calls are TRBV28 and TRBJ1-6; D possibly corresponds to TRBD1 (6 bases). The CDR3 has 14 amino acids. With 3 bases removed from V and 7 bases from J, the gap between germline ends came to 10 bases. The germline V gene encodes CDR1 MDHEN and CDR2 SYDVKM. CDR3 protein: CASSLRGRNSPLHF. The CDR3 coding sequence is TGTGCCAGCAGTTTGAGGGGGAGAAATTCACCCCTCCACTTT.

The chain is built from TRBV11-2 and TRBJ2-7; D remains ambiguous. V lost 5 bases and J lost 4, with 9 bases in between. From germline, CDR1 is SGHAT and CDR2 FQNNGV. The CDR3 totals 12 residues. The CDR3 loop is CASSAVRYEQYF. The CDR3 DNA reads TGTGCCAGCAGCGCTGTGAGGTACGAGCAGTACTTC.

In this sample, this clone turned up a few times. The chain carries TRBV27 and TRBJ2-1; maybe TRBD2 (5 bases). With 3 bases removed from V and 4 bases from J, the gap between germline ends came to 19 bases. The germline V gene has CDR1 MNHEY and CDR2 SMNVEV (reference sequence). This CDR3 comprises 17 residues. CDR3 nucleotide sequence: TGTGCCAGCAGTTTTGGGAGCGCCGACCTAACATACAATGAGCAGTTCTTC. As protein: CASSFGSADLTYNEQFF.

The chain recombines TRBV2 with TRBJ1-2; D gene ambiguous. Between the trimmed V and J ends, which lost 3 bases and 2 bases, there was a span of 7 bases. The germline gives CDR1 SNHLY, CDR2 FYNNEI. This CDR3 spans 13 amino acids. The CDR3 region has the DNA TGTGCCAGCAGTGAGAATCCCAACTATGGCTACACCTTC. Amino acids: CASSENPNYGYTF.

This clone has a handful of counts. The chain links TRBV27 to TRBJ1-3, with 7 bases lining up with TRBD1. CDR3 size: 14 residues. CDR1 MNHEY and CDR2 SMNVEV come from the germline V gene (reference sequence). With V trimmed by 5 bases and J by 6 bases, 7 bases remained unmatched. As DNA, the CDR3 is TGTGCCAGCAGTCAAGGGACAGAATTAAACACCATATATTTT. This codes for CASSQGTELNTIYF.

The rearrangement joins TRBV28 to TRBJ2-3; no clear D gene. Germline CDR1 reads MDHEN; CDR2 reads SYDVKM. V was shortened by 3 bases and J by 1 base, with 8 bases between the two germline ends. The CDR3 extends over 14 amino acids. The CDR3 loop is CASSLVAGTDTQYF. Written as DNA, the CDR3 is TGTGCCAGCAGTTTGGTGGCGGGCACAGATACGCAGTATTTT. The full variable domain, its missing parts supplied by reference TRBV28 and TRBJ2-3, is DVKVTQSSRYLVKRTGEKVFLECVQDMDHENMFWYRQDPGLGLRLIYFSYDVKMKEKGDIPEGYSVSREKKERFSLILESASTNQTSMYLCASSLVAGTDTQYFGPGTRLTVL.